This T cell receptor (beta chain) was observed in a study of vaccination and CD4 T cells after COVID-19. Sequence data for DNA of cultured CD4+ T cells were generated by the Oncomine TCR Beta short-read assay. TCRdb independently ran MiXCR on the PCR reads; one entry per CDR3 protein. Among fewer than 9,000 distinct CDR3 sequences listed, about 51% were seen once. Germline CDR1 SGHNT, CDR2 YYREEE (reference sequence). This CDR3 is 17 amino acids long. V lost 4 bases and J lost 0, with 17 bases in between. Worth noting for this clonotype: The antigen remains unidentified.

Noted treatment: approximately 11-day PBMC culture with coronavirus spike peptide pools or control peptides (ViraFEST assay). Sequences were obtained from CD4+ T cells from blood, cultured in vitro. This clonotype originated in a human donor who had recovered from COVID-19. The rearrangement links TRBV5-4 to TRBJ1-3, with a weak D call TRBD1 (5 bases). This CDR3 is CASSGLGREDSGNTIYF. CDR3 sequence (DNA): TGTGCCAGCAGCGGGTTGGGACGGGAGGACTCTGGAAACACCATATATTTT. Full variable domain (remainder filled in from reference TRBV5-4 and TRBJ1-3): ETGVTQSPTHLIKTRGQQVTLRCSSQSGHNTVSWYQQALGQGPQFIFQYYREEENGRGNFPPRFSGLQFPNYSSELNVNALELDDSALYLCASSGLGREDSGNTIYFGEGSWLTVV.